This TCR beta chain was identified during a study of blood T cell repertoires in COVID-19. Study as a whole: Researchers got acute and convalescent COVID-19 samples from the United States, Italy and Spain. T cells, B-cell-depleted T cells, or PBMCs supplied cDNA or gDNA.

This clone appeared a few times. Per the original data handling: Nucleated cell counts were estimated from reference gene primer amplification. Measured with immunoSEQ multiplex PCR; TCRdb has only the in-frame clones, and not every one. V, J and clone size are taken as reported in that table, and D and trimming were inferred from the DNA itself. The sample records 200,000 to 250,000 clones, 83% being singletons. Germline CDR1 reads SNHLY; CDR2 reads FYNNEI. After removal of 5 bases from V and 2 bases from J, the junction contained 10 bases not matched to a gene. The CDR3 consists of 16 residues. The sequence was obtained from a woman aged 25-40 years with COVID-19, enrolled during active disease. Material: peripheral blood. The chain employs TRBV2 and TRBJ2-7; 9 nucleotides align to TRBD1. Here the CDR3 DNA reads TGTGCCAGCAGTTTCCCCCGGGACAGGGATACCTACGAGCAGTACTTC. It yields the protein CASSFPRDRDTYEQYF.